One T cell receptor (beta chain) is described in this entry. The antigen remains unidentified. The data belong to a study of CXCR3-negative and CXCR3-positive naive CD8 T cells. Carrying UMI labels, the TRB cDNA libraries were prepared through 5' RACE. TCRdb reanalyzed the 5' RACE reads, giving one entry per CDR3 protein sequence and no DNA. This repertoire comprises about 90,000 distinct CDR3 sequences; its ten largest clones make up roughly 1.1%. Germline V lookup: CDR1 LNHDA, CDR2 SQIVND (reference sequence). The CDR3 has 17 amino acids. CD8+ T cell subsets were each sorted in triplicate, about 290,000 cells apiece. Study-wide points: Naive CXCR3-positive and CXCR3-negative cells shared TRBV-TRBJ usage; memory cells diverged.

The sequence came from a human donor in good health. Some clones in this sample may be carry-over from other donors' samples. The sequenced sample was naive CXCR3- CD8+ T cells from blood. Subset noted: CD45RO-CCR7+CD27+CD95- naive CD8+ T cells lacking CXCR3 (TNR3-). J is TRBJ1-1 and V is TRBV19; the D call of TRBD1 rests on TCRdb alone, since no DNA is present to check it. CDR3 sequence: CASSINALGRGQPEAFF.